A selection of T cell receptor beta chains follows, all from one sample in a study of blood T cell repertoires in COVID-19. Sequencing used immunoSEQ multiplex PCR; TCRdb keeps in-frame clones, though not all of them. The table includes a few hundred thousand clones, 80% to 90% detected once. Sequenced sample: PBMCs or T cells enriched from blood (not recorded which). These receptors were collected from a woman in her forties who had been exposed to COVID-19. The CDR3 runs from the conserved cysteine through the conserved F or W. Each record gives: CDR3 length, clone size, J gene, D gene, V gene, CDR3 DNA, CDR3 protein. The D gene is left open where the match is weak. The size field is filled for only some rows; it gives once, few, many or a size class.

cdr3_length: 14; clone_size: -; j_call: TRBJ1-2; d_call: -; v_call: TRBV6-1; cdr3_nt: TGTGCCAGCAGTGAACAGGCAGCTAACTATGGCTACACCTTC; cdr3_aa: CASSEQAANYGYTF
cdr3_length: 13; clone_size: -; j_call: TRBJ1-1; d_call: TRBD1; v_call: TRBV10-3; cdr3_nt: TGTGCCATCAGCGGACAGGAGAACACTGAAGCTTTCTTT; cdr3_aa: CAISGQENTEAFF
cdr3_length: 15; clone_size: -; j_call: TRBJ1-2; d_call: TRBD1; v_call: TRBV5-1; cdr3_nt: TGCGCCAGCAGCTTGGCCGGGACAGGGTCCTATGGCTACACCTTC; cdr3_aa: CASSLAGTGSYGYTF
cdr3_length: 14; clone_size: -; j_call: TRBJ2-3; d_call: -; v_call: TRBV5-5; cdr3_nt: TGTGCCAGCAGCTTGGCGGGACTCGTAGATACGCAGTATTTT; cdr3_aa: CASSLAGLVDTQYF
cdr3_length: 15; clone_size: -; j_call: TRBJ2-1; d_call: -; v_call: TRBV6-1; cdr3_nt: TGTGCCAGCAGTGAAGCGCTTTTCAGGGCGGTTTGGCAGTTCTTC; cdr3_aa: CASSEALFRAVWQFF
cdr3_length: 12; clone_size: -; j_call: TRBJ2-1; d_call: -; v_call: TRBV29-1; cdr3_nt: TGCAGCGTTGAAGCTGGAGGTCGGGGTAAGTTCTTC; cdr3_aa: CSVEAGGRGKFF
cdr3_length: 19; clone_size: -; j_call: TRBJ1-1; d_call: -; v_call: TRBV12-5; cdr3_nt: TGTGCTAGTGGTTTGATAATAGGGAGTCGGTTAGGACCGAACACTGAAGCTTTCTTT; cdr3_aa: CASGLIIGSRLGPNTEAFF
cdr3_length: 15; clone_size: -; j_call: TRBJ2-5; d_call: TRBD1; v_call: TRBV4-1; cdr3_nt: TGCGCCAGCAGCCGAGTAGGACAGGAAGGAGAGACCCAGTACTTC; cdr3_aa: CASSRVGQEGETQYF
cdr3_length: 17; clone_size: few; j_call: TRBJ1-2; d_call: TRBD1; v_call: TRBV3-1/TRBV3-2; cdr3_nt: TGTGCCAGCAGTCTCCCGGGGGGAAGGACAGGGGAATATGGCTACACCTTC; cdr3_aa: CASSLPGGRTGEYGYTF
cdr3_length: 12; clone_size: -; j_call: TRBJ2-2; d_call: -; v_call: TRBV29-1; cdr3_nt: TGCAGCGTTGGACAGAACACCGGGGAGCTGTTTTTT; cdr3_aa: CSVGQNTGELFF
cdr3_length: 15; clone_size: -; j_call: TRBJ1-4; d_call: TRBD1; v_call: TRBV28; cdr3_nt: TGTGCCAGCAGTATCAGGGGGCTTAATAATGAAAAACTGTTTTTT; cdr3_aa: CASSIRGLNNEKLFF
cdr3_length: 15; clone_size: -; j_call: TRBJ2-1; d_call: TRBD1; v_call: TRBV11-2; cdr3_nt: TGTGCCAGCAGCTTAGAGGCAGGGGGTGGCAATGAGCAGTTCTTC; cdr3_aa: CASSLEAGGGNEQFF
cdr3_length: 16; clone_size: -; j_call: TRBJ1-2; d_call: -; v_call: TRBV10-3; cdr3_nt: TGTGCCATCAGTGACTTCCAGGGGAGGGCAAGCTATGGCTACACCTTC; cdr3_aa: CAISDFQGRASYGYTF
cdr3_length: 17; clone_size: -; j_call: TRBJ2-3; d_call: -; v_call: TRBV9; cdr3_nt: TGTGCCAGCAGCCCTAGGACTTTTCGGGCTTTGGGGGATACGCAGTATTTT; cdr3_aa: CASSPRTFRALGDTQYF
cdr3_length: 15; clone_size: many; j_call: TRBJ2-2; d_call: TRBD1; v_call: TRBV7-9; cdr3_nt: TGTGCCAGCAGCTTAGGAACAGGGGACACCGGGGAGCTGTTTTTT; cdr3_aa: CASSLGTGDTGELFF
cdr3_length: 18; clone_size: once; j_call: TRBJ2-1; d_call: TRBD1; v_call: TRBV19; cdr3_nt: TGTGCCAGTAGTATTTGGGGACAGAGTAAGAGCTCCTACAATGAGCAGTTCTTC; cdr3_aa: CASSIWGQSKSSYNEQFF
cdr3_length: 13; clone_size: -; j_call: TRBJ2-7; d_call: TRBD2; v_call: TRBV12-3/TRBV12-4; cdr3_nt: TGTGCCAGCAGTTTTAGCCTAGCGGGGCATTTGTACTTC; cdr3_aa: CASSFSLAGHLYF
cdr3_length: 17; clone_size: -; j_call: TRBJ2-3; d_call: TRBD2; v_call: TRBV4-2; cdr3_nt: TGTGCCAGCAGCCAAGAGGGACTAGCGGGAGAGTCAGATACGCAGTATTTT; cdr3_aa: CASSQEGLAGESDTQYF
cdr3_length: 15; clone_size: -; j_call: TRBJ1-2; d_call: -; v_call: TRBV29-1; cdr3_nt: TGCAGCGTTGAAGATGTGGGAAGGTTGGGAGATGGCTACACCTTC; cdr3_aa: CSVEDVGRLGDGYTF
cdr3_length: 14; clone_size: -; j_call: TRBJ2-2; d_call: TRBD1; v_call: TRBV30; cdr3_nt: TGTGCCTGGAGTATTACAGGGGGCACCGGGGAGCTGTTTTTT; cdr3_aa: CAWSITGGTGELFF
cdr3_length: 15; clone_size: -; j_call: TRBJ2-5; d_call: -; v_call: TRBV7-8; cdr3_nt: TGTGCCAGCAGCCGAGTACGGGATATCCAAGAGACCCAGTACTTC; cdr3_aa: CASSRVRDIQETQYF
cdr3_length: 15; clone_size: -; j_call: TRBJ2-1; d_call: TRBD2; v_call: TRBV18; cdr3_nt: TGTGCCAGCTCACCAGGTTGGTCCGGGGGGGTTGAGCAGTTCTTC; cdr3_aa: CASSPGWSGGVEQFF
cdr3_length: 15; clone_size: -; j_call: TRBJ1-2; d_call: TRBD1; v_call: TRBV4-1; cdr3_nt: TGCGCCAGCAGCCTAGGACAGGGGGCCGACTATGGCTACACCTTC; cdr3_aa: CASSLGQGADYGYTF
cdr3_length: 16; clone_size: -; j_call: TRBJ2-2; d_call: -; v_call: TRBV18; cdr3_nt: TGTGCCAGCTCACCTCAGGGAAGGCCTAACACCGGGGAGCTGTTTTTT; cdr3_aa: CASSPQGRPNTGELFF
cdr3_length: 15; clone_size: -; j_call: TRBJ1-1; d_call: TRBD1; v_call: TRBV7-2; cdr3_nt: TGTGCCAGCAGCTTTCGGGACAGGGTTCGGACTGAAGCTTTCTTT; cdr3_aa: CASSFRDRVRTEAFF
cdr3_length: 13; clone_size: -; j_call: TRBJ1-2; d_call: -; v_call: TRBV6-1; cdr3_nt: TGTGCCAGCAGTGATCGAAGGGGCGATGGCTACACCTTC; cdr3_aa: CASSDRRGDGYTF